Below are 29 T cell receptor beta chains sequenced from a single sample in a study of beta chain features in type 1 diabetes listed by TCRdb under 2018. General study outcomes and caveats: In all four CD4+ subsets, TCRB CDR3 length was moderately but significantly shorter in type 1 diabetes patients.

Their target antigens are unknown. Library preparation used the immunoSEQ multiplex PCR assay. The High Capacity cDNA Reverse Transcription Kit was used to reverse transcribe all of the isolated RNA, meaning that expressed TCRB transcripts were what got sequenced. The immuneACCESS repertoire file appears here via TCRdb, limited to in-frame rearrangements. These files lack a portion of the clones; in checked studies, under half of the deficit traces to unresolved V genes, and the cause of the others is not known. This sample gives about 260,000 clones in total; approximately 20% of them show up just once. 0.028% of the sample is in the top ten clones. Material: naive CD4+ T cells from blood. The intended sense of this specimen's cell subset or site label: true naive CD4+ T cells. These receptors were collected from a woman in her 40s with type 1 diabetes.

This chain joins TRBV7-8 and TRBJ2-5; D perhaps matches TRBD2 (5 bases). Germline values: CDR1 SGHVS, CDR2 FQNEAQ. This CDR3 spans 17 amino acids. The V end was cut by 2 bases, the J end by 2 bases, with 18 bases between. CDR3 loop: CASSLPPFRGQQETQYF. CDR3 nucleotide sequence: TGTGCCAGCAGCTTACCACCTTTCCGGGGTCAACAAGAGACCCAGTACTTC.

The rearrangement uses TRBV5-1 and TRBJ2-2; 8 bases align to TRBD1. CDR3 length equals 13 residues. Germline V gene lookup returns CDR1 SGHRS and CDR2 YFSETQ. Losses at the gene ends were 5 bases for V and 3 bases for J; bases not matched to a gene: 0. CDR3 amino acids: CASRGQDTGELFF. DNA for the CDR3: TGCGCCAGCAGGGGACAGGACACCGGGGAGCTGTTTTTT.

The V and J genes are TRBV29-1 and TRBJ1-5; 7 bases match TRBD1. The CDR3 length is 14 residues. Germline assignment: CDR1 SQVTM and CDR2 ANQGSEA. Trimming took 6 bases from V and 2 from J; bases not matched to a gene: 7. CDR3 DNA sequence: TGCAGCGTCCGTAGTACAGGGGGCAATCAGCCCCAGCATTTT. Translated, it gives CSVRSTGGNQPQHF.

The genes are TRBV5-1 and TRBJ2-1; TRBD2 matches at 10 bases. The CDR3 loop spans 16 amino acids. The J segment lost 4 bases and the V segment lost 0 bases, leaving 4 bases of the junction unmatched. Germline V gene sequence: CDR1 SGHRS, CDR2 YFSETQ. The CDR3 loop is CASSLGGTSAYNEQFF. For the CDR3, the DNA is TGCGCCAGCAGCTTGGGTGGGACTAGCGCTTACAATGAGCAGTTCTTC.

This rearrangement joins TRBV5-1 to TRBJ2-1; no clear D. Trimming removed 2 bases at V and 5 bases at J, with 14 bases between. Germline CDR1 and CDR2: SGHRS and YFSETQ. This CDR3 region has 15 residues. CDR3 DNA: TGCGCCAGCAGCTTCAACCATCCCTCGGACAATGAGCAGTTCTTC. It codes for CASSFNHPSDNEQFF.

The chain has TRBV5-4 and TRBJ2-4, with 8 bases lining up with TRBD2. The CDR3 consists of 15 residues. Per the germline V gene, CDR1 is SGHNT and CDR2 is YYREEE (reference sequence). V was pared by 0 bases and J by 7 bases, with 6 bases of the junction left unmatched. This CDR3 is CASSLGGTRENIQYF. CDR3 in DNA: TGTGCCAGCAGCTTGGGCGGGACTAGGGAGAACATTCAGTACTTC.

The gene calls are TRBV10-3 and TRBJ2-3, with TRBD1 identical over 8 bases. The ends lost 0 bases at V and 0 bases at J; junction bases unmatched: 5. The CDR3 covers 17 residues. The germline V gene encodes CDR1 ENHRY and CDR2 SYGVKD. CDR3 loop: CAISESKGQGSTDTQYF. The CDR3 coding sequence is TGTGCCATCAGTGAGTCGAAAGGACAGGGAAGCACAGATACGCAGTATTTT.

Written as DNA, the CDR3 is TGTGCCAGCAGCCCGACTAGCGGGACCACAGAGACCCAGTACTTC. Protein product: CASSPTSGTTETQYF. V and J are TRBV11-2 and TRBJ2-5, with TRBD2 identical over 11 bases. The CDR3 is 15 amino acids. From germline, CDR1 is SGHAT and CDR2 FQNNGV. V shed 5 bases and J 4 bases; nucleotides not matched to a gene: 6. The full variable domain, rest sourced from reference TRBV11-2 and TRBJ2-5, is EAGVAQSPRYKIIEKRQSVAFWCNPISGHATLYWYQQILGQGPKLLIQFQNNGVVDDSQLPKDRFSAERLKGVDSTLKIQPAKLEDSAVYLCASSPTSGTTETQYFGPGTRLLVL.

In this sample, this clone turned up a few times. The gene calls are TRBV4-3 and TRBJ2-3; D is perhaps TRBD1 (5 bases). Germline values: CDR1 LGHNA, CDR2 YSLEER. V was pared by 4 bases and J by 2 bases, with 13 bases between. The CDR3 spans 15 residues. The chain's CDR3 is CASSPTRQPTDTQYF. The CDR3 coding sequence is TGCGCCAGCAGCCCGACGAGACAGCCCACAGATACGCAGTATTTT.

This chain connects TRBV28 to TRBJ2-7; 8 bases agree with TRBD1. This CDR3 region has 15 residues. CDR1 and CDR2 (germline): MDHEN, SYDVKM. V lost 5 bases and J lost 2; bases outside the gene matches: 8. CDR3 in DNA: TGTGCCAGCAGTGTGCCGGGACAGGCAGCCTACGAGCAGTACTTC. It codes for CASSVPGQAAYEQYF.

This clone occurred a few times. The chain carries TRBV4-3 and TRBJ2-2; D not certain. With 1 base removed from V and 6 bases from J, the gap between germline ends came to 6 bases. The CDR3 is 13 amino acids. Germline V gene data show CDR1 as LGHNA and CDR2 as YSLEER. DNA of the CDR3: TGCGCCAGCAGCCAAGGAACGGCCGGGGAGCTGTTTTTT. Translating gives CASSQGTAGELFF.

This clone has more than one count but fewer than ten. V gene TRBV9 combines with J gene TRBJ2-3; 7 nucleotides match TRBD1. Germline V gene sequence: CDR1 SGDLS, CDR2 YYNGEE. The CDR3 covers 15 residues. The junction had 6 bases not matched to a gene; V was cut back by 4 bases and J by 1 base. The CDR3 here is CASSRNRGGTDTQYF. The CDR3 DNA is TGTGCCAGCAGCCGAAACAGGGGAGGCACAGATACGCAGTATTTT.

The genes are TRBV19 and TRBJ2-1, with a weak D call TRBD1 (5 bases). Trimming removed 2 bases at V and 10 bases at J, with 9 bases between. Germline V gives CDR1 LNHDA, CDR2 SQIVND (reference sequence). The CDR3 totals 12 residues. This CDR3 is CASSIQGREQFF. For the CDR3, the DNA is TGTGCCAGTAGTATACAGGGAAGGGAGCAGTTCTTC.

J is TRBJ1-4 and V is TRBV28; 7 bases match TRBD1. The CDR3 covers 13 residues. J was trimmed by 5 bases and V by 10 bases; bases with no gene match: 7. Germline CDR1 MDHEN, CDR2 SYDVKM. The CDR3: CAIRQGSNEKLFF. The CDR3 DNA follows: TGTGCCATTCGACAGGGCTCCAATGAAAAACTGTTTTTT.

The chain employs TRBV30 and TRBJ1-1, with 7 bases lining up with TRBD1. Germline CDR1 is GTSNPN and CDR2 is SVGIG (reference sequence). This CDR3 is built from 13 residues. V shed 1 base and J 6 bases; nucleotides not matched to a gene: 5. The CDR3 DNA sequence: TGTGCCTGGAGTGCGGCCGGGACAGCTGAAGCTTTCTTT. Its translation is CAWSAAGTAEAFF.

The chain couples TRBV6-5 to TRBJ2-7; no clear D. The germline V gene encodes CDR1 MNHEY and CDR2 SVGAGI. V lost 7 bases to trimming and J lost 4 bases, with 17 bases between them. CDR3 length: 14 residues. CDR3 region: CASTVGSPGYEQYF. CDR3 in DNA: TGTGCCAGCACCGTCGGGTCCCCCGGTTACGAGCAGTACTTC.

This clone has just a few counts. The V and J genes are TRBV5-4 and TRBJ2-7, with TRBD2 matching 13 bases. CDR3 length: 15 residues. Germline CDR1 and CDR2: SGHNT and YYREEE (reference sequence). With 5 bases clipped from V and 6 bases from J, the junction kept 8 bases outside the gene matches. This CDR3 reads CASSRGLAGVSEQYF. CDR3 nucleotide sequence: TGTGCCAGCAGTAGAGGACTAGCGGGAGTATCCGAGCAGTACTTC.

The chain recombines TRBV4-1 with TRBJ1-4; the D gene is possibly TRBD1 (6 bases). Trimming took 2 bases from V and 8 from J, leaving 12 bases between them. This CDR3 spans 14 amino acids. Per germline, CDR1 MGHRA and CDR2 YSYEKL. The CDR3 loop is CASSQLQGWEKLFF. DNA of the CDR3: TGCGCCAGCAGCCAACTCCAGGGGTGGGAAAAACTGTTTTTT.

This clone was seen a handful of times. The chain carries TRBV28 and TRBJ2-7; the D gene is possibly TRBD1 (6 bases). The length of the CDR3 is 15 residues. The germline V gene has CDR1 MDHEN and CDR2 SYDVKM. V was cut by 2 bases and J by 2 bases, with 13 bases left in between. This CDR3 is CASSLPGQPPYEQYF. The CDR3, as DNA: TGTGCCAGCAGTTTACCGGGACAACCCCCCTACGAGCAGTACTTC.

V and J are TRBV20-1 and TRBJ1-1; no definite D call. CDR3 length: 11 amino acids. V shed 5 bases and J shed 3 bases, with 7 bases lying between them. Germline loops: CDR1 DFQATT, CDR2 SNEGSKA (reference sequence). The CDR3 DNA sequence: TGCAGTGCTGTAATCCACACTGAAGCTTTCTTT. This translates into CSAVIHTEAFF.

This clone was observed a few times. The chain recombines TRBV9 with TRBJ2-3; 13 bases fit TRBD2. The germline CDR1 and CDR2 sequences are SGDLS and YYNGEE. The V and J ends lost 0 bases and 6 bases, in that order; junction bases with no gene match: 4. The CDR3 is 16 amino acids. The CDR3: CASSVGTSGSADTQYF. The CDR3 DNA reads as TGTGCCAGCAGCGTAGGGACTAGCGGGAGTGCTGATACGCAGTATTTT.

This clone was seen a few times. The chain combines TRBV7-6 with TRBJ2-1, with TRBD2 identical over 8 bases. The germline V gene encodes CDR1 SGHVS and CDR2 FNYEAQ. This CDR3 region has 16 residues. J was trimmed by 7 bases and V by 0 bases; bases with no gene match: 8. CDR3 sequence reads: CASSLALPAGGNEQFF. CDR3 sequence (DNA): TGTGCCAGCAGCTTAGCGCTGCCCGCGGGAGGAAATGAGCAGTTCTTC.

The chain carries TRBV4-3 and TRBJ2-7; tentative D call: TRBD1 (5 bases). The V gene's germline CDR1 is LGHNA and CDR2 YSLEER. The CDR3 is 13 amino acids. The V gene lost 1 base and the J gene lost 7 bases, with 11 bases spanning the gap. Here the CDR3 reads CASSQVLGREQYF. For the CDR3, the DNA is TGCGCCAGCAGCCAAGTACTGGGGCGAGAGCAGTACTTC.

This clone showed up just once. The rearrangement joins TRBV28 to TRBJ2-5; D possibly corresponds to TRBD2 (5 bases). Germline V gene data show CDR1 as MDHEN and CDR2 as SYDVKM. V dropped 3 bases and J dropped 5 bases, with 19 bases sitting between them. The CDR3 has 16 amino acids. The CDR3 coding sequence is TGTGCCAGCAGTTTCCAAGGAGAAGTCAGGAGGGAGACCCAGTACTTC. Amino acid sequence: CASSFQGEVRRETQYF.

The CDR3 sequence: CASSQDPSGTSYNEQFF. CDR3 in DNA: TGCGCCAGCAGCCAAGATCCCAGCGGGACCTCCTACAATGAGCAGTTCTTC. V gene TRBV4-3 combines with J gene TRBJ2-1; TRBD2 aligns across 7 bases. V trimming: 0 bases; J trimming: 0 bases; junction bases outside the gene matches: 5. The CDR3 sequence is 17 residues long. Germline loops: CDR1 LGHNA, CDR2 YSLEER.

CDR3: CASSPDGGTGDSTEAFF. The DNA for the CDR3 is TGCGCCAGCAGTCCCGACGGAGGCACAGGGGATTCCACTGAAGCTTTCTTT. The chain uses TRBV23-1 and TRBJ1-1, with TRBD1 matching over 7 bases. TRBV23-1 has ORF status, its function being uncertain. The CDR3 sequence is 17 residues long. The V segment lost 4 bases and the J segment 4 bases; nucleotides outside the gene matches: 15.

In its sample, this clone was seen a few times. J is TRBJ1-4 and V is TRBV29-1; D possibly corresponds to TRBD1 (5 bases). This CDR3 contains 15 residues. The germline V gene has CDR1 SQVTM and CDR2 ANQGSEA. Trimming pared 4 bases from V and 5 bases from J, leaving 17 bases between. CDR3: CSVGGGGDLNEKLFF. CDR3 DNA sequence: TGCAGCGTTGGGGGAGGAGGGGATCTCAATGAAAAACTGTTTTTT.

This clone was recorded a few times. CDR3 nucleotide sequence: TGCGCCAGCAGCCAAGACACTAGCGGGAGGGCCTTCCTCAATGAGCAGTTCTTC. Its translation: CASSQDTSGRAFLNEQFF. The J gene is TRBJ2-1, the V gene TRBV4-3; the match to TRBD2 covers 13 bases. V dropped 0 bases and J dropped 6; count of bases not matched to a gene: 8. Germline values: CDR1 LGHNA, CDR2 YSLEER. The CDR3 spans 18 residues.

The CDR3, as DNA: TGTGCCACCAGCAGAGATTCAGGGGCGAACACCGCGCCCCAGCATTTT. This encodes CATSRDSGANTAPQHF. The rearrangement uses TRBV15 and TRBJ1-5, with TRBD1 as a possible D gene (6 bases). The V end was cut by 0 bases, the J end by 9 bases, with 18 bases between. This CDR3 contains 16 residues. Germline V gives CDR1 LNHNV, CDR2 YYDKDF (reference sequence). Full variable domain (missing parts from reference TRBV15 and TRBJ1-5): DAMVIQNPRYQVTQFGKPVTLSCSQTLNHNVMYWYQQKSSQAPKLLFHYYDKDFNNEADTPDNFQSRRPNTSFCFLDIRSPGLGDTAMYLCATSRDSGANTAPQHFGDGTRLSIL.